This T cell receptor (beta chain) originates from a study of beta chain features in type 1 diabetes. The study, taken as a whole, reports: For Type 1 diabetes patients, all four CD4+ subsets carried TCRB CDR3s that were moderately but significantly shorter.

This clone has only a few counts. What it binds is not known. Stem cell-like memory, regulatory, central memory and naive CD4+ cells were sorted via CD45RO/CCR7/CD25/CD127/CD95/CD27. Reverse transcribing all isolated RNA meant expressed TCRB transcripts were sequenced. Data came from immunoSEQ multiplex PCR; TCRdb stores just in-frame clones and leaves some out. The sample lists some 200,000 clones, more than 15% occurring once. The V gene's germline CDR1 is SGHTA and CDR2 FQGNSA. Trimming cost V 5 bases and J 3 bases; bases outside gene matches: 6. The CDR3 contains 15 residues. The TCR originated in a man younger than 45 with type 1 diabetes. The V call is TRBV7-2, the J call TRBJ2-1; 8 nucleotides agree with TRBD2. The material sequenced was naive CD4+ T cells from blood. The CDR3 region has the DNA TGTGCCAGCAGCCAATCCGGGACTAGCTACAATGAGCAGTTCTTC. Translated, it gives CASSQSGTSYNEQFF.